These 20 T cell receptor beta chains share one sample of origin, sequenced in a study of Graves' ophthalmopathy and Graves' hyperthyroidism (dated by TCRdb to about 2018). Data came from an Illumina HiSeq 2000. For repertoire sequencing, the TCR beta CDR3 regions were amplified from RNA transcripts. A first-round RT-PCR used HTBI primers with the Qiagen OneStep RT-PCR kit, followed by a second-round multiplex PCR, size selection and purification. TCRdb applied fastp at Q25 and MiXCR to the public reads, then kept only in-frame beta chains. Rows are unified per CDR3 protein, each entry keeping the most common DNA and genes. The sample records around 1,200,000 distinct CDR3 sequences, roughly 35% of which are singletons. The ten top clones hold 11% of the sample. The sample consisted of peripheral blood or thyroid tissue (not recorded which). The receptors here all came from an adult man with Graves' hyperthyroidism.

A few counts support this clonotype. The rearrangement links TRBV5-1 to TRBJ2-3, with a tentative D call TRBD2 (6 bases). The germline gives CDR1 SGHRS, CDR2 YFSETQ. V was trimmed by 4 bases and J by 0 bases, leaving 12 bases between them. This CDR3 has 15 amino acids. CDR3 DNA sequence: TGCGCCAGCAGCCGGCTAGCGACTAGCACAGATACGCAGTATTTT. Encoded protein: CASSRLATSTDTQYF. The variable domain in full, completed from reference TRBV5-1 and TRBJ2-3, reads KAGVTQTPRYLIKTRGQQVTLSCSPISGHRSVSWYQQTPGQGLQFLFEYFSETQRNKGNFPGRFSGRQFSNSRSEMNVSTLELGDSALYLCASSRLATSTDTQYFGPGTRLTVL.

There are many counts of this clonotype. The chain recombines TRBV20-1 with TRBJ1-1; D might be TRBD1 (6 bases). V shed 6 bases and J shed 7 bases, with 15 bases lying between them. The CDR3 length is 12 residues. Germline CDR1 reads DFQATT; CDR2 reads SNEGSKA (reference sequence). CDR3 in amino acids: CSARTDWNEAFF. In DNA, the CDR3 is TGCAGTGCCAGGACAGACTGGAATGAAGCTTTCTTT.

The DNA of the CDR3 is TGTGCCAGCAGCCGACTAGCCACAGATCAGCCCCAGCATTTT. As protein: CASSRLATDQPQHF. The chain joins TRBV7-9 to TRBJ1-5, with D uncertain. CDR3 size: 14 residues. Trimming took 5 bases from V and 5 from J, leaving 13 bases between them. CDR1 and CDR2 (germline): SEHNR, FQNEAQ (reference sequence). Supplemented by reference TRBV7-9 and TRBJ1-5, the full variable domain reads DTGVSQNPRHKITKRGQNVTFRCDPISEHNRLYWYRQTLGQGPEFLTYFQNEAQLEKSRLLSDRFSAERPKGSFSTLEIQRTEQGDSAMYLCASSRLATDQPQHFGDGTRLSIL.

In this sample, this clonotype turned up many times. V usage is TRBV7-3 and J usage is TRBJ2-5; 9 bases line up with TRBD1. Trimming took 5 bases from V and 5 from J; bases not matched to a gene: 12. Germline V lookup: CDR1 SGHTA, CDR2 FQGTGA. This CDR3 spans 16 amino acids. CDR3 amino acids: CASSPPWDRAWETQYF. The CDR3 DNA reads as TGTGCCAGCAGCCCCCCGTGGGACAGGGCCTGGGAGACCCAGTACTTC.

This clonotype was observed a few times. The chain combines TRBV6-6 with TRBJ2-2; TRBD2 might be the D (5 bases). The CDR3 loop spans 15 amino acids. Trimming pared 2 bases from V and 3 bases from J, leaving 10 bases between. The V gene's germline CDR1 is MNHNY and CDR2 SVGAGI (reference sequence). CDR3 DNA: TGTGCCAGCAGTTACCTAGAGAGGGACACCGGGGAGCTGTTTTTT. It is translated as CASSYLERDTGELFF.

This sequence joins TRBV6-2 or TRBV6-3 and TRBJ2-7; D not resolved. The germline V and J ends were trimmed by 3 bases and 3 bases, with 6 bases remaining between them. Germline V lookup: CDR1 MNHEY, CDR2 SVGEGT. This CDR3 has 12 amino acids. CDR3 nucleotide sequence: TGTGCCAGCAGTTATTGGTACTACGAGCAGTACTTC. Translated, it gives CASSYWYYEQYF.

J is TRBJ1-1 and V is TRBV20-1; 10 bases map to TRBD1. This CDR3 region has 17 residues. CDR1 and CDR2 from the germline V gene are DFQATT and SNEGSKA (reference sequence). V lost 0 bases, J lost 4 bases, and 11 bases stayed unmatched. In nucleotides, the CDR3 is TGCAGTGCTAGAGACCTGGACAGGGGGTTTTACGGCACTGAAGCTTTCTTT. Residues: CSARDLDRGFYGTEAFF.

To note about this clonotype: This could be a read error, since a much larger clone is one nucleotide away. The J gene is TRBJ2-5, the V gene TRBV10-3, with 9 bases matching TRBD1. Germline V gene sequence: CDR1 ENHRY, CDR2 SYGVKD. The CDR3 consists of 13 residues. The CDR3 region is CVISVTGGETQYF. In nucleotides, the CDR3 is TGTGTCATCAGTGTGACAGGGGGAGAGACCCAGTACTTC.

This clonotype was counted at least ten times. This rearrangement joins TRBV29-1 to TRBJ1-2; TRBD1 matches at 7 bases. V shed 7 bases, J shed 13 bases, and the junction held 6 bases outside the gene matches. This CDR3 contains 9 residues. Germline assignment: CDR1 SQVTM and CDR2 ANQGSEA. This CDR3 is CSAGTDITF. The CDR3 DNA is TGCAGCGCTGGGACAGACATCACCTTC.

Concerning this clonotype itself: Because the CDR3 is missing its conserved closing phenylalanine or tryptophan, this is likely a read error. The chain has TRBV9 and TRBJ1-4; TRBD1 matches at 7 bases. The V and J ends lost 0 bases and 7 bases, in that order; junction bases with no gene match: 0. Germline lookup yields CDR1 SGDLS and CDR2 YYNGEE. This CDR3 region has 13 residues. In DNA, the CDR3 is TGTGCCAGCAGCGTAGGGACAGGTGAAAAACTGTTTGTT. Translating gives CASSVGTGEKLFV.

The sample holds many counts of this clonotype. The CDR3 spells CASRPFYSTATNEKLFF. As DNA, the CDR3 is TGCGCCAGCCGGCCGTTCTATTCGACAGCAACTAATGAAAAACTGTTTTTT. The gene calls are TRBV10-2 and TRBJ1-4, with D possibly matching TRBD1 (5 bases). The CDR3 loop spans 17 amino acids. Per the germline V gene, CDR1 is WSHSY and CDR2 is SAAADI. Trimming left V 8 bases short and J 0 bases short, with 19 bases between.

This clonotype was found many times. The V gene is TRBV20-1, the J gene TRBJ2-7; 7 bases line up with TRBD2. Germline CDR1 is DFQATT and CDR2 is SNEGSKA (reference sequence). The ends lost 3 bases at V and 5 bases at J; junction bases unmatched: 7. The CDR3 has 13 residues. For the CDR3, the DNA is TGCAGTGCTAGTCGCGGGAGTAGGGACGAGCAGTACTTC. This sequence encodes CSASRGSRDEQYF.

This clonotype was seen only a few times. The CDR3 region is CASSAPGQGISGELFF. The DNA for the CDR3 is TGTGCCAGCAGCGCGCCGGGACAGGGAATTTCCGGGGAGCTGTTTTTT. This rearrangement joins TRBV5-6 to TRBJ2-2; TRBD1 agrees at 9 bases. Per germline, CDR1 SGHDT and CDR2 YYEEEE. V lost 4 bases and J lost 6; bases outside the gene matches: 10. CDR3 length: 16 amino acids. The full variable domain, with the rest looked up from reference TRBV5-6 and TRBJ2-2, is DAGVTQSPTHLIKTRGQQVTLRCSPKSGHDTVSWYQQALGQGPQFIFQYYEEEERQRGNFPDRFSGHQFPNYSSELNVNALLLGDSALYLCASSAPGQGISGELFFGEGSRLTVL.

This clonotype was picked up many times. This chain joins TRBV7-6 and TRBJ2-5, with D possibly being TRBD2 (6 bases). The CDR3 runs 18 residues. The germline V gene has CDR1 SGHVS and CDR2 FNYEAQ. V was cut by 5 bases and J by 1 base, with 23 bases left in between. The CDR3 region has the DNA TGTGCCAGCAGCACCGTCGATTTAATGAGGAGGGTCCAAGAGACCCAGTACTTC. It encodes CASSTVDLMRRVQETQYF.

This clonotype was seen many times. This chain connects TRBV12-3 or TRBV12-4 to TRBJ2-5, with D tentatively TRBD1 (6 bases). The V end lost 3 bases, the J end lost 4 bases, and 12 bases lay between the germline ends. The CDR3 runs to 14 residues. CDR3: CASSFRQGTETQYF. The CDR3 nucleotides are TGTGCCAGCAGTTTCCGGCAGGGGACAGAGACCCAGTACTTC.

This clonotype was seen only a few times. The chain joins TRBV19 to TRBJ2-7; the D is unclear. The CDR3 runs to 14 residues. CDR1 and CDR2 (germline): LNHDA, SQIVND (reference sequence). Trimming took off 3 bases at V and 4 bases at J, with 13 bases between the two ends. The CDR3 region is CASSIGPNTYEQYF. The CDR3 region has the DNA TGTGCCAGTAGTATCGGCCCGAACACATACGAGCAGTACTTC.

This CDR3 is CASSADPGAGGYYGYTF. The CDR3 DNA reads TGTGCCAGCAGTGCTGACCCCGGAGCAGGCGGTTACTATGGCTACACCTTC. The chain recombines TRBV25-1 with TRBJ1-2; D uncertain. This CDR3 has 17 residues. V was shortened by 4 bases and J by 3 bases, with 21 bases between the two germline ends. In germline, CDR1 is MGHDK, CDR2 SYGVNS.

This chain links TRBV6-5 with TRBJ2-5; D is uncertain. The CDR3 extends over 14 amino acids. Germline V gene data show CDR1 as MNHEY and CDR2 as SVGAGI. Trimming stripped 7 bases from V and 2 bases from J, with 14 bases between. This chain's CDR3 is CASKLQNSQETQYF. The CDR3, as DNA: TGTGCCAGCAAGCTACAGAACTCTCAAGAGACCCAGTACTTC.

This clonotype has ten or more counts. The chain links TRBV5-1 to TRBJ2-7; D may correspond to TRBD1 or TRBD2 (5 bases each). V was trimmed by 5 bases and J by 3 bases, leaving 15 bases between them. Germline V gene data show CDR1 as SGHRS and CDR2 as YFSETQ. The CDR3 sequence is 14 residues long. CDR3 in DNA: TGCGCCAGCAGAGCCGGGACGGCCGACTACGAGCAGTACTTC. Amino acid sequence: CASRAGTADYEQYF.

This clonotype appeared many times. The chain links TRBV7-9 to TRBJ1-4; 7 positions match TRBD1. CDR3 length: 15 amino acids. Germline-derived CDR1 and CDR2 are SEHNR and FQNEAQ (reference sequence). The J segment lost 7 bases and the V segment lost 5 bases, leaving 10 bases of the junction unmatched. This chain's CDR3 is CASSTRQGWSEKLFF. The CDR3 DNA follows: TGTGCCAGCAGCACAAGACAGGGATGGAGTGAAAAACTGTTTTTT.